This note documents a single T cell receptor beta chain sequence. In the authors' workflow: From reference gene primer amplification, estimates of nucleated cell counts were derived. Only in-frame clones appear in the TCRdb table, and some are missing; sequencing was by immunoSEQ multiplex PCR. V, J and clone size are taken as reported in that table, and D and trimming were inferred from the DNA itself. The sample holds about 220,000 clones; around 80% are singletons and the top ten take 7.2%. The data stem from a study of blood T cell repertoires in COVID-19. Study-level background: Samples came from the United States, Italy and Spain, spanning acute and convalescent COVID-19. T cells, B-cell-depleted T cells, or PBMCs provided the cDNA or gDNA that served as material.

The CDR3 is 14 residues long. Germline CDR1 reads SGDLS; CDR2 reads YYNGEE. V lost 3 bases to trimming and J lost 2 bases, with 10 bases between them. The clonotype was recovered from a woman in her seventies with acute or convalescent COVID-19. Sequencing was carried out using peripheral blood. The genes are TRBV9 and TRBJ2-3; TRBD1 might be the D (5 bases). This CDR3 is CASSGQGYTDTQYF. The CDR3 nucleotides are TGTGCCAGCAGCGGCCAGGGATACACAGATACGCAGTATTTT.